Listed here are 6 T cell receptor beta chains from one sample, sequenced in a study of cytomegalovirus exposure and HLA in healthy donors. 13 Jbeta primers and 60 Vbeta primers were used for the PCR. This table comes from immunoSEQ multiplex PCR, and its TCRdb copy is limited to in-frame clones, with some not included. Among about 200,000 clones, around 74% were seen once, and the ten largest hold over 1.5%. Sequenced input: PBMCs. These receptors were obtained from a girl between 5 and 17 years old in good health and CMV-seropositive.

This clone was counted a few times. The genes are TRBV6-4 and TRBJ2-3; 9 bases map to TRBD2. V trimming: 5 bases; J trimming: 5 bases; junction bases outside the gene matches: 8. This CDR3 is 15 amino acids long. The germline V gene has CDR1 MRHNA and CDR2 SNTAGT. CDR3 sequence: CASSRGGAYKDTQYF. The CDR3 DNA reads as TGTGCCAGCAGTCGCGGGGGGGCCTATAAAGATACGCAGTATTTT.

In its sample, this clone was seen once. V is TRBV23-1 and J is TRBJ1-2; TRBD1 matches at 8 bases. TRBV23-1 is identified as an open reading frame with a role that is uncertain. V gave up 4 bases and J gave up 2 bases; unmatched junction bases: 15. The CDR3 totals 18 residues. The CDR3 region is CASSLATPGQVTNYGYTF. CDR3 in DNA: TGCGCCAGCAGTCTTGCTACGCCGGGACAGGTCACGAACTATGGCTACACCTTC.

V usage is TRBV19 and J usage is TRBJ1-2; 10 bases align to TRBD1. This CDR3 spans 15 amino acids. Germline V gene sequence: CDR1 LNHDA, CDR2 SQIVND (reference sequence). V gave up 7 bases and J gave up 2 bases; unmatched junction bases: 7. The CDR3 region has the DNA TGTGCCAGTAACCGGGGGACAGGGGCAAACTATGGCTACACCTTC. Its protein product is CASNRGTGANYGYTF.

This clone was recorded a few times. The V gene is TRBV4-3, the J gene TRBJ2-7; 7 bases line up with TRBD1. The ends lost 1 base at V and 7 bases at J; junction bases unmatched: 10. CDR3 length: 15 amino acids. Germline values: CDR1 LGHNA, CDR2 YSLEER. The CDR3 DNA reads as TGCGCCAGCAGCCAAGGGGACAGCCGCTTTGAGGAGCAGTACTTC. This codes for CASSQGDSRFEEQYF.

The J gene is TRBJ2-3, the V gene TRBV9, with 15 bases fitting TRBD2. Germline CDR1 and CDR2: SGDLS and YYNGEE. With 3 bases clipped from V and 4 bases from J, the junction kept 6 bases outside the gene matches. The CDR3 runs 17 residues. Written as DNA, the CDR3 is TGTGCCAGCAGCGGGACTAGCGGGGGGGCCAGGGCAGATACGCAGTATTTT. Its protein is CASSGTSGGARADTQYF.

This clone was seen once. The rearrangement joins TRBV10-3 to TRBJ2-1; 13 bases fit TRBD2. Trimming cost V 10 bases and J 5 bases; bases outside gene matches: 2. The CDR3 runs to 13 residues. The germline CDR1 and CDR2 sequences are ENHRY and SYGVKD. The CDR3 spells CATTSGGDNEQFF. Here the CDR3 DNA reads TGTGCCACCACTAGCGGGGGGGACAATGAGCAGTTCTTC.